A single sample is the source of the 26 T cell receptor beta chains below, sequenced in a study of T cell repertoires in cytomegalovirus infection. Their target antigens are unknown. One entry per CDR3 protein results from TCRdb running MiXCR on the reads. The sample has hundreds of thousands of distinct CDR3 sequences, more than 30% seen once; the top ten hold 17%. This material consisted of cultured PBMCs, taken from culture after CMV antigen stimulation. The receptors were sampled from a human donor in good health (CMV status not recorded). Some clones in this sample may be carry-over from other donors' samples.

This clonotype was counted a single time. V gene TRBV11-3 combines with J gene TRBJ2-1; TRBD2 aligns across 12 bases. The V gene's germline CDR1 is SGHNT and CDR2 YENEEA. This CDR3 has 19 amino acids. The V gene end was trimmed by 5 bases and the J gene end by 5 bases; junction bases not matched to a gene: 16. The CDR3 loop is CASSPLGHRTSGTNNEQFF. CDR3 DNA: TGTGCCAGCAGCCCGCTCGGCCATAGGACTAGCGGGACCAACAATGAGCAGTTCTTC.

The genes are TRBV24-1 and TRBJ1-2; no firm D call. The CDR3 is made up of 13 amino acids. V dropped 4 bases and J dropped 1 base, with 6 bases sitting between them. Germline values: CDR1 KGHDR, CDR2 SFDVKD. The CDR3 spells CATSDLYNYGYTF. Written as DNA, the CDR3 is TGTGCCACCAGTGACCTATATAACTATGGCTACACCTTC.

The gene calls are TRBV7-9 and TRBJ2-7, with D hard to call. The CDR3 consists of 15 residues. V lost 2 bases to trimming and J lost 1 base, with 12 bases between them. Germline V lookup: CDR1 SEHNR, CDR2 FQNEAQ (reference sequence). DNA of the CDR3: TGTGCCAGCAGCTTATCGGGCAGAGTATCCTACGAGCAGTACTTC. Translating it yields CASSLSGRVSYEQYF.

This clonotype was found a few times. V usage is TRBV10-3 and J usage is TRBJ2-5, with 8 positions matching TRBD1. The ends lost 3 bases at V and 1 base at J; junction bases unmatched: 4. This CDR3 is built from 15 residues. Looked up from germline, CDR1 is ENHRY and CDR2 is SYGVKD. The CDR3 bases are TGTGCCATCAGTGACCATGGACAGGGCCAAGAGACCCAGTACTTC. Translated: CAISDHGQGQETQYF.

This clonotype was seen only a few times. The chain uses TRBV7-6 and TRBJ2-3, with a tentative D call TRBD2 (5 bases). Trimming left V 4 bases short and J 3 bases short, with 14 bases between. This CDR3 is built from 15 residues. CDR1 SGHVS and CDR2 FNYEAQ come from the germline V gene. This CDR3 is CASSSGFTGTDTQYF. The DNA for the CDR3 is TGTGCCAGCAGCTCGGGGTTTACGGGGACAGATACGCAGTATTTT.

The chain combines TRBV12-3 or TRBV12-4 with TRBJ1-2; 9 positions match TRBD1. V lost 8 bases, J lost 7 bases, and 8 bases stayed unmatched. CDR3 length: 13 amino acids. CDR3 in amino acids: CASGLYRGPGYTF. The CDR3 DNA follows: TGTGCCAGCGGCCTGTACAGGGGGCCTGGCTACACCTTC.

The chain joins TRBV7-2 to TRBJ1-6, with D tentatively TRBD1 (6 bases). The CDR3 contains 14 residues. From germline, CDR1 is SGHTA and CDR2 FQGNSA. V was shortened by 7 bases and J by 8 bases, with 15 bases between the two germline ends. CDR3 nucleotide sequence: TGTGCCAGCAAGGGAAGGGACACCTATTCACCCCTCCACTTT. Protein: CASKGRDTYSPLHF.

This clonotype was detected only a few times. The gene calls are TRBV10-2 and TRBJ2-5; 8 bases agree with TRBD2. CDR1 and CDR2 from the germline V gene are WSHSY and SAAADI. The CDR3 totals 13 residues. With 2 bases clipped from V and 5 bases from J, the junction kept 1 base outside the gene matches. CDR3 sequence (DNA): TGCGCCAGCAGTGAGGCTAGCGGGGAGACCCAGTACTTC. Amino acids: CASSEASGETQYF.

The chain joins TRBV6-2 or TRBV6-3 to TRBJ2-7, with 10 bases identical to TRBD2. CDR1 is MNHEY and CDR2 is SVGEGT in the germline V gene. V trimming: 0 bases; J trimming: 8 bases; junction bases outside the gene matches: 13. This CDR3 contains 17 residues. DNA for the CDR3: TGTGCCAGCAGTTACTCGGGTAGAGTAACTAGCGGGGTAAAGCAGTACTTC. Protein product: CASSYSGRVTSGVKQYF.

This clonotype was counted between two and nine times. The V call is TRBV2, the J call TRBJ1-6, with TRBD1 as a possible D gene (5 bases). V lost 7 bases, J lost 8 bases, and 9 bases lay in between. The CDR3 spans 12 residues. Germline loops: CDR1 SNHLY, CDR2 FYNNEI. CDR3 nucleotides: TGTGCCAGCATCTGGGGGGATTCACCCCTCCACTTT. Translated: CASIWGDSPLHF.

The table lists this clonotype with a few counts. The V call is TRBV7-9, the J call TRBJ2-6, with D possibly matching TRBD1 (5 bases). The CDR3 runs 17 residues. Germline-derived CDR1 and CDR2 are SEHNR and FQNEAQ (reference sequence). V lost 9 bases, J lost 0 bases, and 18 bases lay in between. This chain's CDR3 is CASRQGLIRSGANVLTF. In DNA, the CDR3 is TGTGCCAGTCGTCAGGGATTAATACGCTCTGGGGCCAACGTCCTGACTTTC.

This sequence joins TRBV7-6 and TRBJ1-5; no clear D. Between the trimmed V and J ends, which lost 5 bases and 1 base, there was a span of 9 bases. The length of the CDR3 is 14 residues. Germline V lookup: CDR1 SGHVS, CDR2 FNYEAQ. CDR3 in amino acids: CASSQDWSNQPQHF. In DNA form, the CDR3 reads TGTGCCAGCAGCCAAGACTGGAGCAATCAGCCCCAGCATTTT.

The chain links TRBV12-3 or TRBV12-4 to TRBJ1-4; no clear D. The CDR3 spans 14 residues. With 6 bases removed from V and 5 bases from J, the gap between germline ends came to 13 bases. In nucleotides, the CDR3 is TGTGCCAGCAGGTCCCCCCGCGGGAATGAAAAACTGTTTTTT. Translated, it gives CASRSPRGNEKLFF.

The table lists this clonotype with many counts. V gene TRBV7-2 combines with J gene TRBJ2-7, with a possible D match to TRBD2 (5 bases). The CDR3 runs to 11 residues. Germline CDR1 SGHTA, CDR2 FQGNSA. V was cut by 3 bases and J by 6 bases, with 6 bases left in between. The CDR3 here is CASSFGIEQYF. DNA for the CDR3: TGTGCCAGCAGCTTCGGGATCGAGCAGTACTTC.

The genes are TRBV4-1 and TRBJ2-1, with TRBD2 matching over 8 bases. The CDR3 extends over 17 amino acids. J lost 9 bases, V lost 0 bases, and 13 bases had no gene match. Per the germline V gene, CDR1 is MGHRA and CDR2 is YSYEKL. The CDR3: CASSQEGTSGAPGEQFF. The CDR3 nucleotides are TGCGCCAGCAGCCAAGAAGGAACTAGCGGAGCCCCAGGTGAGCAGTTCTTC.

This clonotype has only a few counts. CDR3 region: CASTFRQGEGTEAFF. The CDR3 bases are TGTGCCAGCACCTTCCGACAGGGGGAGGGCACTGAAGCTTTCTTT. This chain uses TRBV12-3 or TRBV12-4 with TRBJ1-1; 9 bases align to TRBD1. V shed 7 bases, J shed 4 bases, and the junction held 10 bases outside the gene matches. The CDR3 is 15 amino acids.

The CDR3 DNA sequence: TGTGCCAGCAGCCCCAATATCTACGAGCAGTACTTC. It is translated as CASSPNIYEQYF. This rearrangement joins TRBV7-2 to TRBJ2-7, with D unclear. Looked up from germline, CDR1 is SGHTA and CDR2 is FQGNSA. V dropped 5 bases and J dropped 3 bases, with 8 bases sitting between them. The CDR3 extends over 12 amino acids.

This chain's CDR3 is CASSPEGWTEAFF. CDR3 in DNA: TGTGCCAGCAGCCCTGAGGGGTGGACTGAAGCTTTCTTT. The chain is built from TRBV7-9 and TRBJ1-1, with a tentative D call TRBD1 (5 bases). The V gene lost 5 bases and the J gene lost 5 bases, with 12 bases spanning the gap. The CDR3 length is 13 residues. Germline CDR1 and CDR2: SEHNR and FQNEAQ (reference sequence).

This clonotype was detected only a few times. This sequence joins TRBV14 and TRBJ1-4; maybe TRBD1 (5 bases). The germline gives CDR1 SGHDN, CDR2 FVKESK. V lost 1 base and J lost 6, with 12 bases in between. This CDR3 has 15 residues. CDR3 region: CASSQGTLADEKLFF. The CDR3 DNA reads as TGTGCCAGCAGCCAAGGGACACTGGCGGATGAAAAACTGTTTTTT.

This clonotype was seen more than once but under ten times. The V call is TRBV12-3 or TRBV12-4, the J call TRBJ2-5; possible D gene TRBD2, 6 bases. The V gene lost 5 bases and the J gene lost 8 bases, with 15 bases spanning the gap. The CDR3 consists of 13 residues. This CDR3 is CASSAGLQGTQYF. The CDR3, as DNA: TGTGCCAGCAGTGCGGGACTCCAAGGAACCCAGTACTTC.

The rearrangement links TRBV29-1 to TRBJ2-1; 12 positions agree with TRBD2. This CDR3 has 15 amino acids. V lost 4 bases, J lost 3 bases, and 4 bases stayed unmatched. Germline CDR1 and CDR2: SQVTM and ANQGSEA. DNA for the CDR3: TGCAGCGTTGTTCTAGCGGGAGGGCGCTACAATGAGCAGTTCTTC. Amino acids: CSVVLAGGRYNEQFF.

This clonotype appeared a few times. V is TRBV4-3 and J is TRBJ2-1, with D perhaps TRBD2 (5 bases). The CDR3 runs to 13 residues. Germline CDR1 and CDR2: LGHNA and YSLEER. V shed 3 bases and J shed 7 bases, with 10 bases lying between them. CDR3 loop: CASSQRVWNEQFF. CDR3 nucleotide sequence: TGCGCCAGCAGCCAGAGGGTATGGAATGAGCAGTTCTTC.

The rearrangement uses TRBV28 and TRBJ1-4; perhaps TRBD1 as D (5 bases). This CDR3 comprises 15 residues. Germline V CDR1 and CDR2: MDHEN, SYDVKM. Trimming took off 1 base at V and 8 bases at J, with 14 bases between the two ends. CDR3 sequence: CASSLLSRDREKLFF. CDR3 nucleotide sequence: TGTGCCAGCAGTTTATTGTCCAGGGATCGAGAAAAACTGTTTTTT. Full variable domain (remainder filled in from reference TRBV28 and TRBJ1-4): DVKVTQSSRYLVKRTGEKVFLECVQDMDHENMFWYRQDPGLGLRLIYFSYDVKMKEKGDIPEGYSVSREKKERFSLILESASTNQTSMYLCASSLLSRDREKLFFGSGTQLSVL.

J is TRBJ2-3 and V is TRBV29-1, with 9 bases fitting TRBD1. Trimming took 7 bases from V and 0 from J; bases not matched to a gene: 5. CDR1 is SQVTM, CDR2 ANQGSEA, per germline. The CDR3 is 14 residues long. CDR3 sequence reads: CSARQGVSTDTQYF. The CDR3 bases are TGCAGCGCTCGACAGGGGGTGAGCACAGATACGCAGTATTTT.

This clonotype was seen a handful of times. V and J are TRBV6-8 and TRBJ2-5, with 14 bases aligning to TRBD2. The ends lost 4 bases at V and 1 base at J; junction bases unmatched: 8. The CDR3 length is 18 residues. Germline V CDR1 and CDR2: MNHGY, SAAAGT. CDR3 coding DNA: TGTGCCAGCAGTTTAGGACTAGCGGGAGGATGGGCCCAAGAGACCCAGTACTTC. Encoded protein: CASSLGLAGGWAQETQYF.

The CDR3 bases are TGCGCCAGCAGCTCGGATCCTAGCGGGGCAAAGGGCGGGGAGCTGTTTTTT. Its translation: CASSSDPSGAKGGELFF. This rearrangement joins TRBV5-1 to TRBJ2-2; 9 positions agree with TRBD2. After removal of 3 bases from V and 7 bases from J, the junction contained 13 bases not matched to a gene. The V gene's germline CDR1 is SGHRS and CDR2 YFSETQ. The CDR3 covers 17 residues.